These T cell receptor beta chains were read from a single sample in a study of blood T cell repertoires in COVID-19. TCRdb's table, derived via immunoSEQ multiplex PCR, lists solely in-frame clones and lacks some. The sample holds some 160,000 clones, over 75% seen once. The sequenced sample was peripheral blood. These TCRs come from a woman in her fifties or sixties with acute or convalescent COVID-19. Both conserved end residues are part of each CDR3. A D gene is named only where the DNA matches it firmly. The size field is filled for only some rows; it gives once, few, many or a size class.

>.|.|TRBV11-2|TRBJ1-5
CASSAENQPQHF
TGTGCCAGCAGCGCCGAGAATCAGCCCCAGCATTTT
>.|TRBD1|TRBV18|TRBJ1-2
CASSPEQGVSYGYTF
TGTGCCAGCTCACCGGAGCAGGGGGTGAGCTATGGCTACACCTTC
>.|TRBD2|TRBV7-2|TRBJ2-5
CASSFGGGETQYF
TGTGCCAGCAGCTTCGGGGGGGGAGAGACCCAGTACTTC
>.|.|TRBV18|TRBJ1-2
CASSPEGYGYTF
TGTGCCAGCTCACCGGAGGGCTATGGCTACACCTTC
>.|.|TRBV20-1|TRBJ1-5
CSASYEQSNQPQHF
TGCAGTGCTAGTTACGAACAGAGCAATCAGCCCCAGCATTTT
>.|.|TRBV2|TRBJ1-3
CASSEDRGNTIYF
TGTGCCAGCAGTGAAGATCGGGGAAACACCATATATTTT
>.|.|TRBV4-2|TRBJ2-1
CASSQGLEYNEQFF
TGTGCCAGCAGCCAAGGACTGGAATACAATGAGCAGTTCTTC
>few|.|TRBV4-2|TRBJ1-2
CASSQVTENYGYTF
TGTGCCAGCAGCCAAGTTACAGAGAACTATGGCTACACCTTC
>.|TRBD2|TRBV3-1/TRBV3-2|TRBJ2-7
CASTRTSGGHYYEQYF
TGTGCCAGCACCCGGACTAGCGGGGGCCACTACTACGAGCAGTACTTC
>.|TRBD2|TRBV6-2/TRBV6-3|TRBJ2-3
CASSYSSGSTDTQYF
TGTGCCAGCAGCTACTCTAGCGGGAGCACAGATACGCAGTATTTT
>.|TRBD2|TRBV28|TRBJ2-1
CASTRLAGGHEQFF
TGTGCCAGCACCCGACTAGCGGGGGGCCATGAGCAGTTCTTC